The sequence of this TCR beta chain was determined in a study of tumor-infiltrating lymphocytes in localized non-small cell lung cancer. On the study more broadly: Each patient gave resected tumor and non-adjacent uninvolved lung tissue.

Remarks on this clone: Its specificity is not known.

Germline lookup yields CDR1 SGHVS and CDR2 FQNEAQ. CDR3 size: 16 residues. After removal of 5 bases from V and 1 base from J, the junction contained 3 bases not matched to a gene. General study results and limits: Tumors had more T cell infiltration than uninvolved lung, per TCRbeta sequencing and CD3 counts. IM1 and IM2 tumors showed no difference in T-cell fraction. Technical variation could not be separated from intratumor heterogeneity here.

Profiled with immunoSEQ multiplex PCR; TCRdb holds only in-frame clones, not every one. The table records thousands of clones, around 66% of them present only once. The sequenced sample consisted of uninvolved lung tissue not adjacent to the tumor. V is TRBV7-8 and J is TRBJ1-5, with 12 bases identical to TRBD1. This receptor was taken from a human donor with non-small cell lung cancer. The CDR3 DNA reads as TGTGCCAGCAGCCAGGGACAGGGGGCGAGCAATCAGCCCCAGCATTTT. This translates into CASSQGQGASNQPQHF.